This T cell receptor (beta chain) originates from a study of post-analysis software for immune sequencing data. General study results and limits: Roughly 5 TRBV segments, TRBV5-6, TRBV5-1 and TRBV20-1 among them, were found more frequent in patients than controls.

CDR1 and CDR2 (germline): MNHNY, SVGAGI (reference sequence). J was trimmed by 6 bases and V by 5 bases; bases with no gene match: 9. This CDR3 contains 14 residues. The authors incorporated unique molecular identifiers into the TCR beta cDNA libraries. TCRdb fed the PCR reads into MiXCR, producing one record per CDR3 protein. Here the sample spans 170,000 or so distinct CDR3 sequences, around 28% being singletons. This clonotype was counted at least ten times. Antigen specificity is unknown. The chain joins TRBV6-6 to TRBJ2-7; 8 positions match TRBD2. The source of this sequence is a girl between 5 and 17 years old with multiple sclerosis. Sequencing was carried out using blood. In nucleotides, the CDR3 is TGTGCCAGCAGTAGCGGGAGTCAGGTCGGCGAGCAGTACTTC. It is translated as CASSSGSQVGEQYF.